This TCR beta chain is from a study of blood T cell repertoires in COVID-19 (TCRdb year 2020). At the level of the whole study: Samples from collaborators originated in the United States, Italy and Spain and spanned both the acute and convalescent phases of COVID-19. The material from the prospective study consisted of cDNA or gDNA derived from T cells, B-cell-depleted T cells, or PBMCs. Deeply sampled blood TCRbeta repertoires from subjects exposed to, actively infected with, or recovered from COVID-19 were included in the dataset. The repertoires were made available in a free public database intended to serve as a resource for research on the immune response to SARS-CoV-2. Samples came from the ongoing ImmuneRACE study (first 160 participants) plus 1,254 subjects from 6 global collaborators. The sample metadata nearly always contained a de-identified subject ID, COVID-19 status, age in years and sex. Where available, HLA class I and class II types were obtained from metadata supplied by the sample provider rather than from assay-based typing. Overall study results and their limits: The amount of clinical and demographic metadata varied by source and participant and was provided uncurated.

Concerning this clone itself: Its antigen is currently not known. Base qualities are not provided; no much larger clone lies one nucleotide away.

Samples from volunteer blood donors who had recovered from COVID-19 were contributed by a second Seattle source. Collaborating institutions collected whole blood in K2EDTA tubes following their own protocols. Collaborator samples were shipped for TCRbeta analysis as frozen whole blood, isolated PBMCs, or DNA extracted from either sample type. The CDR3 sequence holds 15 residues, the cysteine and phenylalanine included. Solely the CDR3 DNA is kept, with 45 bases framed from the first base. For this chain, trimming is 0 bases at the V end and 7 bases at the J end, and the number of junction bases without a gene match is 3. The germline V gene (reference sequence) gives CDR1 as SGHNT and CDR2 as YYREEE. TCRbeta CDR3 regions were amplified from genomic DNA by means of the immunoSEQ Assay, a bias-controlled multiplex PCR. The authors' analysis ran thus. The number of nucleated cells in each sample was estimated from the amplification of reference gene primers within the assay. To quantify the absolute abundance of each unique TCRbeta CDR3 rearrangement, sequence reads were collapsed and filtered. Productive Simpson clonality was computed per sample as the square root of Simpson's diversity index over productive rearrangements. TCRdb re-hosts the immuneACCESS table, in-frame sequences only. Its copies lack some clones; in the studies checked, an unresolved V gene accounts for under half of them, and the cause for the rest is not known. V and J calls and clone size come straight from that table; D and trimming were deduced from the DNA. The table for this sample lists around 170,000 clones; about four fifths of them were counted only once. Clones ranked in the top ten supply 13% of the sample.

Sequenced: peripheral blood. This receptor was taken from a man aged 65-85 years who had recovered from COVID-19. The chain links TRBV5-4 with TRBJ2-4, with 11 bases aligning to TRBD2. The CDR3 here reads CASSLASSGRNIQYF. The base sequence is TGTGCCAGCAGCTTGGCTTCTAGCGGGAGGAACATTCAGTACTTC.